This T cell receptor beta chain appears in the sequencing data of a study of vaccination effects on CD4 cells after COVID-19. Background on the study: Post-vaccine specimens were collected at a median of 72 days following the second dose.

Antigen-specific CD4+ T cells were expanded with viral peptide pools in the ViraFEST assay before sequencing. At the end of nine to ten days of culture, CD4+ T cells were isolated. Each participant was administered two doses of either the BNT162b2 or the mRNA-1273 vaccine. According to the study, vaccine recipients showed no prior SARS-CoV-2 infection and negative nucleocapsid antibodies. Half the medium was swapped for IL-2 medium on days 3 and 7. Produced via immunoSEQ multiplex PCR; TCRdb's table is partial and in-frame only. The sample includes 25,000 to 40,000 clones, roughly 67% of them seen just once. Germline V gene sequence: CDR1 SSHAT, CDR2 FNYEAQ (reference sequence). The CDR3 contains 15 residues. V shed 1 base and J 4 bases; nucleotides not matched to a gene: 0. Comments on this clone: What it binds is unknown.

The rearrangement uses TRBV7-7 and TRBJ2-1, with 11 bases matching TRBD2. This receptor was taken from a human donor who received a COVID-19 vaccine. The specimen was CD4+ T cells from PBMCs cultured with SARS-CoV-2 spike peptides, collected after COVID-19 vaccination. The CDR3 sequence is CASSLGLAGYNEQFF. CDR3 in DNA: TGTGCCAGCAGCTTAGGACTAGCGGGATACAATGAGCAGTTCTTC.